One and the same sample provided the 30 T cell receptor beta chains below, sequenced in a study of blood T cell repertoires in COVID-19. Measured with immunoSEQ multiplex PCR; TCRdb has only the in-frame clones, and not every one. The table records about 72,000 clones, roughly nine tenths of them present only once. Sequenced: peripheral blood. The receptors stem from a human donor in a cohort sampled during active COVID-19.

In this sample, this clone turned up a few times. The chain is built from TRBV4-2 and TRBJ2-6, with a weak D call TRBD1 (5 bases). The V end lost 0 bases, the J end lost 2 bases, and 8 bases lay between the germline ends. Germline CDR1 and CDR2: LGHNA and YNFKEQ. The CDR3 has 16 residues. The CDR3 DNA sequence: TGTGCCAGCAGCCAAGATTCAGGGACTGGGGCCAACGTCCTGACTTTC. This codes for CASSQDSGTGANVLTF.

The V gene is TRBV30, the J gene TRBJ1-4; D remains unclear. Between the trimmed V and J ends, which lost 0 bases and 8 bases, there was a span of 13 bases. The germline V gene has CDR1 GTSNPN and CDR2 SVGIG (reference sequence). The CDR3 length is 14 residues. The CDR3 DNA is TGTGCCTGGAGTGTGGGAGATTTAGGGGAAAAACTGTTTTTT. It encodes CAWSVGDLGEKLFF.

This clone was seen more than once but under ten times. At one end the junction does not follow the germline gene, possibly because of a read error. The V gene is TRBV6-2 or TRBV6-3, the J gene TRBJ2-7, with a possible D match to TRBD2 (6 bases). The CDR3 is 12 residues long. Germline V gene lookup returns CDR1 MNHEY and CDR2 SVGEGT. The CDR3 DNA sequence: TGTGCCAGCAGTTACTTCGCGGGACCTGCCCACTTC. Its translation is CASSYFAGPAHF.

V usage is TRBV12-3 or TRBV12-4 and J usage is TRBJ1-1; unclear D gene. V was shortened by 1 base and J by 8 bases, with 8 bases between the two germline ends. The length of the CDR3 is 12 residues. The CDR3 DNA reads as TGTGCCAGCAGTTTAGTTATAACAGAAGCTTTCTTT. Encoded protein: CASSLVITEAFF.

The chain employs TRBV18 and TRBJ2-3; D gene uncertain. This CDR3 comprises 14 residues. Germline values: CDR1 KGHSH, CDR2 LQKENI. The ends were cut back, 0 bases at V and 4 bases at J, with 8 bases in the middle. Here the CDR3 DNA reads TGTGCCAGCTCACCACCCGGGTCCCCAGATACGCAGTATTTT. Encoded protein: CASSPPGSPDTQYF. Together with reference TRBV18 and TRBJ2-3, the CDR3 gives the full variable domain: NAGVMQNPRHLVRRRGQEARLRCSPMKGHSHVYWYRQLPEEGLKFMVYLQKENIIDESGMPKERFSAEFPKEGPSILRIQQVVRGDSAAYFCASSPPGSPDTQYFGPGTRLTVL.

This chain joins TRBV4-3 and TRBJ1-3; D is possibly TRBD1 (5 bases). Germline CDR1 LGHNA, CDR2 YSLEER. Trimming removed 0 bases at V and 0 bases at J, with 12 bases between. The CDR3 runs to 17 residues. As DNA, the CDR3 is TGCGCCAGCAGCCAAGATCCAGACAGCAACTCTGGAAACACCATATATTTT. Translated: CASSQDPDSNSGNTIYF.

V and J are TRBV4-3 and TRBJ1-2, with D tentatively TRBD1 (5 bases). The CDR3 sequence is 13 residues long. V was trimmed by 4 bases and J by 5 bases, leaving 11 bases between them. CDR1 and CDR2 from the germline V gene are LGHNA and YSLEER. The CDR3, as DNA: TGCGCCAGCAGCCGCGGGACCGAGTATGGCTACACCTTC. This sequence encodes CASSRGTEYGYTF.

The gene calls are TRBV4-3 and TRBJ2-1, with 8 positions matching TRBD2. The germline V gene encodes CDR1 LGHNA and CDR2 YSLEER. This CDR3 has 16 amino acids. V lost 4 bases and J lost 0; bases outside the gene matches: 5. CDR3 loop: CASSRIAGSSYNEQFF. CDR3 nucleotides: TGCGCCAGCAGCCGGATAGCGGGAAGCTCCTACAATGAGCAGTTCTTC.

This clone was seen only once. The V call is TRBV4-1, the J call TRBJ1-2; TRBD1 might be the D (6 bases). This CDR3 has 17 amino acids. Deletions cut 3 bases from V and 5 bases from J, with 22 bases between. From germline, CDR1 is MGHRA and CDR2 YSYEKL. CDR3 region: CASSHSRTDSPAYGYTF. The CDR3 nucleotides are TGCGCCAGCAGCCATTCTCGGACAGACTCACCTGCTTATGGCTACACCTTC.

The gene calls are TRBV29-1 and TRBJ2-3; D might be TRBD1 (6 bases). V was trimmed by 4 bases and J by 2 bases, leaving 16 bases between them. This CDR3 comprises 15 residues. The germline gives CDR1 SQVTM, CDR2 ANQGSEA. The CDR3: CSVGLGAAITDTQYF. CDR3 DNA: TGCAGCGTTGGGCTGGGGGCGGCAATCACAGATACGCAGTATTTT.

The V call is TRBV18, the J call TRBJ2-2, with D possibly matching TRBD2 (5 bases). The CDR3 loop spans 18 amino acids. Germline CDR1 is KGHSH and CDR2 is LQKENI. V lost 2 bases and J lost 2, with 18 bases in between. CDR3 sequence (DNA): TGTGCCAGCTCACCAGAGAGAGGGCGGTCCCCTAACACCGGGGAGCTGTTTTTT. It codes for CASSPERGRSPNTGELFF.

The V gene is TRBV5-1, the J gene TRBJ2-5; TRBD2 aligns across 7 bases. This CDR3 contains 15 residues. Unmatched junction bases numbered 6, after V lost 0 bases and J lost 4 bases. Looked up from germline, CDR1 is SGHRS and CDR2 is YFSETQ. The CDR3: CASSLGGSRLETQYF. CDR3 in DNA: TGCGCCAGCAGCTTGGGCGGGAGTAGGTTAGAGACCCAGTACTTC.

Only one count was recorded for this clone. The rearrangement joins TRBV27 to TRBJ1-6, with 9 bases that match TRBD1. The CDR3 spans 14 residues. Losses at the gene ends were 6 bases for V and 8 bases for J; bases not matched to a gene: 5. CDR1 MNHEY and CDR2 SMNVEV come from the germline V gene (reference sequence). The CDR3 region is CASSRDRVDSPLHF. CDR3 DNA: TGTGCCAGCAGCCGGGACAGGGTCGATTCACCCCTCCACTTT.

V gene TRBV10-3 combines with J gene TRBJ2-7, with 15 nucleotides matching TRBD2. Trimming at V came to 6 bases and at J to 9 bases, leaving 15 bases not matched to a gene. The CDR3 totals 17 residues. Germline V gene lookup returns CDR1 ENHRY and CDR2 SYGVKD. CDR3 bases: TGTGCCATCAGCGGGACTAGCGGGAGGCGTAACCCCTCTGGGCAGTACTTC. Protein sequence: CAISGTSGRRNPSGQYF.

The chain is built from TRBV5-4 and TRBJ1-4, with TRBD1 identical over 11 bases. The CDR3 is 14 residues long. Germline-derived CDR1 and CDR2 are SGHNT and YYREEE (reference sequence). V shed 4 bases and J 6 bases; nucleotides not matched to a gene: 2. CDR3 amino acids: CASSAGQGDEKLFF. The CDR3 bases are TGTGCCAGCAGCGCGGGACAGGGGGATGAAAAACTGTTTTTT.

The V call is TRBV7-9, the J call TRBJ1-1; TRBD1 is a possible D gene (5 bases). The CDR3 runs 13 residues. Germline V gives CDR1 SEHNR, CDR2 FQNEAQ (reference sequence). V was shortened by 0 bases and J by 7 bases, with 9 bases between the two germline ends. CDR3 sequence reads: CASSLAGADEAFF. The DNA for the CDR3 is TGTGCCAGCAGCTTAGCTGGGGCAGATGAAGCTTTCTTT.

Worth noting for this clone: Compared with germline, one end of the junction differs, possibly owing to a read error. The chain joins TRBV7-6 to TRBJ2-7; 9 positions match TRBD1. The CDR3 is 15 residues long. The germline CDR1 and CDR2 sequences are SGHVS and FNYEAQ. The CDR3 loop reads CAISNPGQGAYEQYF. As DNA, the CDR3 is TGTGCCATCAGCAATCCGGGACAGGGTGCATACGAGCAGTACTTC.

The CDR3 loop is CASSQRLAGGTQETQYF. The CDR3 bases are TGCGCCAGCAGCCAAAGACTAGCGGGAGGAACACAAGAGACCCAGTACTTC. V gene TRBV4-3 combines with J gene TRBJ2-5; 13 nucleotides agree with TRBD2. Losses at the gene ends were 2 bases for V and 2 bases for J; bases not matched to a gene: 5. CDR3 length: 17 amino acids. Germline V gene lookup returns CDR1 LGHNA and CDR2 YSLEER.

The rearrangement uses TRBV28 and TRBJ2-1; 12 positions match TRBD2. This CDR3 spans 16 amino acids. The V gene end was trimmed by 6 bases and the J gene end by 6 bases; junction bases not matched to a gene: 9. The germline V gene encodes CDR1 MDHEN and CDR2 SYDVKM. This chain's CDR3 is CASSGASGRAINEQFF. CDR3 nucleotides: TGTGCCAGCAGCGGGGCTAGCGGGAGGGCCATCAATGAGCAGTTCTTC.

Only one count was recorded for this clone. The V gene is TRBV7-8, the J gene TRBJ2-2, with TRBD2 identical over 9 bases. The germline gives CDR1 SGHVS, CDR2 FQNEAQ. The CDR3 covers 15 residues. V lost 3 bases and J lost 5; bases outside the gene matches: 4. The CDR3 DNA follows: TGTGCCAGCAGCTTTAGCGGGAGAGCTACCGGGGAGCTGTTTTTT. It yields the protein CASSFSGRATGELFF.

This clone was seen only once. This rearrangement joins TRBV3-1 (or the pseudogene TRBV3-2) to TRBJ2-7, with 9 bases that match TRBD1. The J segment lost 4 bases and the V segment lost 0 bases, leaving 4 bases of the junction unmatched. Germline CDR1 is LGHDT and CDR2 is YNNKEL (reference sequence). There are 15 residues in the CDR3. The CDR3 DNA is TGTGCCAGCAGCCAAGATAGGACAGGGGTGTACGAGCAGTACTTC. This gives the protein CASSQDRTGVYEQYF.

The J gene is TRBJ1-1, the V gene TRBV6-9, with 9 bases that match TRBD1. Losses at the gene ends were 6 bases for V and 0 bases for J; bases not matched to a gene: 5. CDR3 size: 15 residues. Germline V gives CDR1 MNHGY, CDR2 SVAAGI. CDR3 DNA: TGTGCCAGCAGGGGCCGGGACAGGGTGAACACTGAAGCTTTCTTT. Its protein product is CASRGRDRVNTEAFF.

The genes are TRBV10-1 and TRBJ2-1, with 9 bases matching TRBD2. V lost 2 bases and J lost 7; bases outside the gene matches: 6. The V gene's germline CDR1 is WNHNN and CDR2 SYGVQD (reference sequence). The CDR3 sequence is 15 residues long. The CDR3 loop reads CASSEGGGRGNEQFF. The CDR3 DNA reads TGCGCCAGCAGTGAGGGGGGCGGGAGGGGAAATGAGCAGTTCTTC.

V is TRBV18 and J is TRBJ2-3, with TRBD1 matching 12 bases. After removal of 4 bases from V and 4 bases from J, the junction contained 3 bases not matched to a gene. CDR3 length: 15 residues. CDR1 and CDR2 from the germline V gene are KGHSH and LQKENI. The DNA for the CDR3 is TGTGCCAGCTCACAAGGGACAGGGGGCGCAGATACGCAGTATTTT. Residues: CASSQGTGGADTQYF. Using reference TRBV18 and TRBJ2-3 for the parts outside the CDR3, the full variable domain is NAGVMQNPRHLVRRRGQEARLRCSPMKGHSHVYWYRQLPEEGLKFMVYLQKENIIDESGMPKERFSAEFPKEGPSILRIQQVVRGDSAAYFCASSQGTGGADTQYFGPGTRLTVL.

The CDR3 DNA is TGTGCCAGCAGCCAAGGGGGGGGCAGATACAATGAGCAGTTCTTC. Protein: CASSQGGGRYNEQFF. The chain combines TRBV4-2 with TRBJ2-1, with D possibly TRBD2 on 7 matching bases. CDR3 length equals 15 residues. Germline V gene data show CDR1 as LGHNA and CDR2 as YNFKEQ. Between the trimmed V and J ends, which lost 1 base and 4 bases, there was a span of 11 bases.

The CDR3 loop is CASRPGGAYNEQFF. The DNA for the CDR3 is TGTGCCAGCCGGCCCGGGGGGGCCTACAATGAGCAGTTCTTC. The chain is built from TRBV2 and TRBJ2-1; 8 nucleotides align to TRBD2. V dropped 8 bases and J dropped 2; count of bases not matched to a gene: 5. The length of the CDR3 is 14 residues. Germline loops: CDR1 SNHLY, CDR2 FYNNEI.

The J gene is TRBJ2-1, the V gene TRBV20-1, with a weak D call TRBD2 (6 bases). The CDR3 is made up of 11 amino acids. Germline V gene lookup returns CDR1 DFQATT and CDR2 SNEGSKA (reference sequence). Trimming stripped 7 bases from V and 6 bases from J, with 10 bases between. CDR3 sequence: CSVGGTNEQFF. The CDR3 region has the DNA TGCAGTGTTGGCGGGACCAATGAGCAGTTCTTC.

This rearrangement joins TRBV7-6 to TRBJ2-3, with a tentative D call TRBD2 (6 bases). Per the germline V gene, CDR1 is SGHVS and CDR2 is FNYEAQ. The CDR3 extends over 17 amino acids. V lost 0 bases, J lost 4 bases, and 17 bases lay in between. The chain's CDR3 is CASSLARVGSVPDTQYF. The CDR3, as DNA: TGTGCCAGCAGCTTAGCGCGGGTCGGGAGTGTCCCAGATACGCAGTATTTT.

This chain uses TRBV19 with TRBJ2-4; perhaps TRBD1 as D (6 bases). Germline CDR1 is LNHDA and CDR2 is SQIVND (reference sequence). V lost 5 bases and J 0 bases, leaving 17 bases between the germline ends. The CDR3 spans 17 residues. The CDR3 bases are TGTGCCAGTAGTCATCCGGGACACCATCCAGCCAAAAACATTCAGTACTTC. Translating gives CASSHPGHHPAKNIQYF.

This clone was counted between two and nine times. The chain is built from TRBV27 and TRBJ1-5; D is unclear. The CDR3 covers 12 residues. Trimming shortened V by 6 bases and J by 2 bases, and 5 bases separated the two germline ends. Germline values: CDR1 MNHEY, CDR2 SMNVEV (reference sequence). CDR3 sequence: CASRQGNQPQHF. In DNA, the CDR3 is TGTGCCAGCAGGCAGGGCAATCAGCCCCAGCATTTT.